These 13 T cell receptor beta chains originate from one sample sequenced in a study of cytomegalovirus exposure and HLA in healthy donors. Primers for the PCR totalled 60 Vbeta and 13 Jbeta. Profiling relied on immunoSEQ multiplex PCR, and the TCRdb table lists in-frame clones only, not all of them. This sample's table has approximately 150,000 clones. The sequenced sample was PBMCs. These receptors were collected from a woman aged 18-29 years in good health and CMV-seronegative.

The rearrangement uses TRBV6-5 and TRBJ2-7, with a weak D call TRBD1 (6 bases). CDR1 is MNHEY, CDR2 SVGAGI, per germline. The V end lost 0 bases, the J end lost 4 bases, and 10 bases lay between the germline ends. This CDR3 spans 14 amino acids. CDR3 protein: CASSYSEQGYEQYF. CDR3 DNA: TGTGCCAGCAGTTACTCCGAACAGGGATACGAGCAGTACTTC.

The J gene is TRBJ1-3, the V gene TRBV5-1, with D perhaps TRBD1 (5 bases). V lost 4 bases and J 4 bases, leaving 21 bases between the germline ends. Germline CDR1 is SGHRS and CDR2 is YFSETQ. This CDR3 has 17 residues. Written as DNA, the CDR3 is TGCGCCAGCAGCGTCGGCGACGGTGGGGCAGGGGGAAACACCATATATTTT. This encodes CASSVGDGGAGGNTIYF.

The gene calls are TRBV5-4 and TRBJ1-2, with 7 bases that match TRBD1. The germline CDR1 and CDR2 sequences are SGHNT and YYREEE (reference sequence). The CDR3 has 15 residues. Unmatched junction bases numbered 9, after V lost 1 base and J lost 6 bases. This CDR3 reads CASSLQTGRTDGYTF. For the CDR3, the DNA is TGTGCCAGCAGCTTGCAGACAGGGAGGACGGATGGCTACACCTTC. The full variable domain, its missing parts supplied by reference TRBV5-4 and TRBJ1-2, is ETGVTQSPTHLIKTRGQQVTLRCSSQSGHNTVSWYQQALGQGPQFIFQYYREEENGRGNFPPRFSGLQFPNYSSELNVNALELDDSALYLCASSLQTGRTDGYTFGSGTRLTVV.

V is TRBV5-4 and J is TRBJ2-1, with 10 nucleotides matching TRBD2. CDR3 length: 14 amino acids. Germline-derived CDR1 and CDR2 are SGHNT and YYREEE (reference sequence). The V and J ends lost 4 bases and 3 bases, in that order; junction bases with no gene match: 1. The CDR3 region is CASSRTSGYNEQFF. CDR3 coding DNA: TGTGCCAGCAGCCGGACTAGCGGCTACAATGAGCAGTTCTTC.

The chain links TRBV5-6 to TRBJ1-5; D gene unclear. This CDR3 has 16 residues. CDR1 is SGHDT and CDR2 is YYEEEE in the germline V gene. V was shortened by 2 bases and J by 1 base, with 13 bases between the two germline ends. The CDR3 region has the DNA TGTGCCAGCAGCTTTTGGACCGGCGGGAGCAATCAGCCCCAGCATTTT. Protein: CASSFWTGGSNQPQHF.

J is TRBJ2-7 and V is TRBV7-8; 7 bases are a match to TRBD1. The CDR3 is 15 amino acids. Germline CDR1 SGHVS, CDR2 FQNEAQ. V dropped 1 base and J dropped 6; count of bases not matched to a gene: 9. CDR3: CASSLGDNRGGEQYV. DNA of the CDR3: TGTGCCAGCAGCTTAGGGGACAACAGGGGTGGCGAGCAGTACGTC.

This sequence joins TRBV19 and TRBJ2-3, with 11 bases fitting TRBD2. Germline CDR1 reads LNHDA; CDR2 reads SQIVND (reference sequence). V lost 3 bases and J lost 4; bases outside the gene matches: 6. This CDR3 comprises 16 residues. DNA for the CDR3: TGTGCCAGTAGTATCCCAACTAGCGGGAGATCAGATACGCAGTATTTT. This codes for CASSIPTSGRSDTQYF.

The chain links TRBV5-4 to TRBJ1-3, with D perhaps matching TRBD1 (6 bases). With 3 bases removed from V and 4 bases from J, the gap between germline ends came to 17 bases. CDR1 and CDR2 from the germline V gene are SGHNT and YYREEE (reference sequence). The CDR3 spans 16 residues. CDR3 nucleotide sequence: TGTGCCAGCAGCTCCCCCCAGGGGTTGGCCGGAAACACCATATATTTT. Protein sequence: CASSSPQGLAGNTIYF. The whole variable domain, remainder taken from reference TRBV5-4 and TRBJ1-3, is ETGVTQSPTHLIKTRGQQVTLRCSSQSGHNTVSWYQQALGQGPQFIFQYYREEENGRGNFPPRFSGLQFPNYSSELNVNALELDDSALYLCASSSPQGLAGNTIYFGEGSWLTVV.

J is TRBJ1-2 and V is TRBV27, with D perhaps matching TRBD1 (6 bases). In germline, CDR1 is MNHEY, CDR2 SMNVEV (reference sequence). This CDR3 region has 16 residues. The V end was cut by 5 bases, the J end by 6 bases, with 22 bases between. The CDR3 spells CASSPTRDILMDGYTF. In nucleotides, the CDR3 is TGTGCCAGCAGTCCGACCCGGGACATTCTCATGGATGGCTACACCTTC.

This chain links TRBV4-1 with TRBJ1-4, with 7 nucleotides matching TRBD1. This CDR3 spans 15 amino acids. The germline V gene encodes CDR1 MGHRA and CDR2 YSYEKL. Trimming removed 7 bases from V and 5 bases from J; junction bases left unmatched: 10. The CDR3: CASNVNQGVNEKLFF. The CDR3 DNA is TGCGCCAGCAACGTGAACCAGGGGGTGAATGAAAAACTGTTTTTT.

J is TRBJ1-1 and V is TRBV6-1; 10 bases line up with TRBD1. Looked up from germline, CDR1 is MNHNS and CDR2 is SASEGT. This CDR3 comprises 14 residues. With V trimmed by 6 bases and J by 9 bases, 10 bases remained unmatched. This CDR3 reads CASSPGQGRRQAFF. In nucleotides, the CDR3 is TGTGCCAGCAGCCCGGGACAGGGGAGGCGCCAAGCTTTCTTT.

This chain joins TRBV5-1 and TRBJ2-3; 10 nucleotides match TRBD2. CDR1 and CDR2 (germline): SGHRS, YFSETQ. The CDR3 has 17 residues. Trimming cost V 1 base and J 3 bases; bases outside gene matches: 8. The CDR3 region is CASSLPSGRRGTDTQYF. The CDR3, as DNA: TGCGCCAGCAGCTTGCCTAGCGGGAGAAGGGGGACAGATACGCAGTATTTT.

The chain combines TRBV9 with TRBJ2-1, with 9 bases that match TRBD2. The V and J ends lost 6 bases and 4 bases, in that order; junction bases with no gene match: 8. The CDR3 contains 15 residues. Per the germline V gene, CDR1 is SGDLS and CDR2 is YYNGEE. CDR3 residues: CASMTGTSSYNEQFF. CDR3 in DNA: TGTGCCAGCATGACCGGGACTAGCTCTTACAATGAGCAGTTCTTC.